This TCR beta chain emerged from a study of neoadjuvant anti-PD-1 for oral cavity cancer (dated by TCRdb to the early 2020s). For context, the study as a whole: Three to four biweekly doses of nivolumab at 3 mg/kg were mostly administered to patients before curative-intent surgical resection. For patients who did not progress, a fourth nivolumab dose was given around day 43, followed by definitive surgical resection on days 50-56. There were eleven to twelve patients in the parent correlative cohort, and the response rate was roughly 33%. Patients with complete response, partial response or stable disease by RECIST 1.1 were defined as responders, whereas patients with progression were defined as non-responders. General conclusions and limits of the study: Larger post-treatment sizes of preexisting intratumoral clones correlated with greater tumor shrinkage, suggesting expansion of preexisting clones contributed to response. Higher pretreatment blood Treg/Th17 ratios correlated with both higher pretreatment blood TCRbeta clonality and lower post-treatment tumor TCRbeta clonality. TCR analyses included only three patients per response group, and the authors called for larger cohorts for validation.

Survey sequencing of tumors used two replicates per sample, and the tumor libraries mostly started from about 5.2 ug of input genomic DNA. The immunoSEQ hsTCRbeta kit was used to prepare TCRbeta libraries according to the manufacturer's instructions. The completed libraries were mixed into a single pool at 3 nM, then sequenced with an Illumina NovaSeq 6000 S4 flow cell. As for the authors' bioinformatics: Raw data preprocessing and quality control were performed with the immunoSEQ Analyzer. The analysis was restricted to productive rearrangements, with each unique CDR3 amino acid sequence defining a clonotype. Repertoire clonality was estimated as the Gini-Simpson index, which was computed with the R package tcR. Student's t test was used to compare Gini indices, while Pearson correlation assessed associations with tumor size change. TCRdb limited this immuneACCESS table to in-frame rearrangements with V and J called. A share of clones is missing; checked studies link under half to unresolved V genes, and the rest is unexplained. V and J calls and clone size are given by that table; D and trimming were obtained from the DNA. Within this sample are tens of thousands of clones, with around a quarter of them counted one time only. The ten largest account for roughly 16% of the sample.

Notes on this clone: Its antigen is still unknown. The input lacks base qualities; no much larger clone sits a single base away.

Reading the label with the study, this specimen's time point is: after neoadjuvant nivolumab, at surgical resection. Patients were newly diagnosed with stage II-IVA oral cavity squamous cell carcinoma and had received no prior systemic or radiation treatment. The cohort consisted of patients with HPV-negative, locally advanced oral cavity squamous cell carcinoma. The samples were drawn from a longitudinal correlative study tied to a single-arm phase II trial testing neoadjuvant nivolumab in oral cavity squamous cell carcinoma. Subject-matched pre- and post-treatment PBMCs and tumors from three responders and three non-responders underwent genomic DNA-based TCRbeta sequencing. Genomic DNA was isolated from tumor tissue using the Maxwell RSC DNA from Tissue kit. The V end gives up 3 bases and the J end 0 bases, leaving 8 bases in the junction not matched to a gene. Looking up the germline V gene yields CDR1 MGHRA and CDR2 YSYEKL. Its CDR3 holds 18 amino acids, cysteine through phenylalanine. Left in the record is the CDR3 DNA by itself, 54 bases read in frame from the first base.

Sequences were derived from tumor tissue, sampled after nivolumab (anti-PD-1) treatment. Here the chain combines TRBV4-1 and TRBJ1-6, and TRBD1 matches 7 of the central bases. The receptor was derived from a person aged 35-79 years with oral cavity squamous cell carcinoma. The nucleotide sequence is TGCGCCAGCAGCCAGGGTAAACAGGGGAGCTCCTATAATTCACCCCTCCACTTT. Translated, this is CASSQGKQGSSYNSPLHF.